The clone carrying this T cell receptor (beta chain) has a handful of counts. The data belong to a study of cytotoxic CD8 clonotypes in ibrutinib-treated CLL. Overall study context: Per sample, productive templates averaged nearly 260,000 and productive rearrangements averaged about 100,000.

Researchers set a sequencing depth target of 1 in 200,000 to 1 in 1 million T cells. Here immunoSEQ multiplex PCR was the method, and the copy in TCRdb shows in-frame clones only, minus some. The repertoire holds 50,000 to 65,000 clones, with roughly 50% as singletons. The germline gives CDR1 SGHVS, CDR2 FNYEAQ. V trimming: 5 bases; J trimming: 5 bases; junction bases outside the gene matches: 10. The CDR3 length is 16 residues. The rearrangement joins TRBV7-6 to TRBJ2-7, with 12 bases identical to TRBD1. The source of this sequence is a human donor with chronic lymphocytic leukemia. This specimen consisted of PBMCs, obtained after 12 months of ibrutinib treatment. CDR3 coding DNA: TGTGCCAGCAGCCCGATTCCGGGACAGGGGGCGGACGAGCAGTACTTC. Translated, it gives CASSPIPGQGADEQYF.